This T cell receptor beta chain was observed in a study of shared clonotypes between healthy human individuals. Study summary: Donor composition was a couple of women and a few men, aged 18 to 49. Study conclusions and caveats: Some clonotypes were shared by all four sorted-subset donors, while others were not shared. The non-shared ones had lower generation probabilities than the shared ones.

Data came from immunoSEQ multiplex PCR; TCRdb stores just in-frame clones and leaves some out. This repertoire shows roughly 1,100,000 clones, 70% to 80% found once; its top ten account for about 1.5%. This CDR3 is built from 14 residues. Trimming cost V 3 bases and J 7 bases, with 14 bases left between them. Germline V lookup: CDR1 SNHLY, CDR2 FYNNEI. Comments on this clone: Antigen unknown. This could be a read error, since a much larger clone is one nucleotide away.

The receptor comes from a young man in good health. Sequencing was done on a sample of memory CD4+ T cells sorted from blood. Subset: CD45RA-negative fraction. This chain connects TRBV2 to TRBJ2-3; possibly TRBD1 or TRBD2 for D (5 bases each). The CDR3 DNA follows: TGTGCCAGCAGTGAGGGACCTAGGTCCAATACGCAGTATTTT. Amino acids: CASSEGPRSNTQYF.